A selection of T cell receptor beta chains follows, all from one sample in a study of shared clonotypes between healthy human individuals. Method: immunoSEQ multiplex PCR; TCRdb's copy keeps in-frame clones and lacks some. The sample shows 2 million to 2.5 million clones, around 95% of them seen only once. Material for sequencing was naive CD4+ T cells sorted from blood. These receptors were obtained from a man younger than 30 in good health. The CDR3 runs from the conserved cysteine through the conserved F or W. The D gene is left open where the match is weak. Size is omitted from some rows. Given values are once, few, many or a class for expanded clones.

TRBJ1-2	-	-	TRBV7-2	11	CASSFSYGYTF	TGTGCCAGCAGCTTCAGCTATGGCTACACCTTC
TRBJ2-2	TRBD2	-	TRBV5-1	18	CASSPDGPAGGNTGELFF	TGCGCCAGCAGCCCGGACGGGCCAGCGGGAGGAAACACCGGGGAGCTGTTTTTT
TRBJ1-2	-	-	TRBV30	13	CAWSRPPGEGYTF	TGTGCCTGGAGTCGCCCCCCAGGCGAGGGCTACACCTTC
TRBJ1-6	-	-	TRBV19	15	CASRLGSSVNSPLHF	TGTGCCAGTAGACTTGGAAGTTCTGTTAATTCACCCCTCCACTTT
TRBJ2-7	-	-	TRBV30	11	CAWSGDYEQYF	TGTGCCTGGAGCGGAGATTACGAGCAGTACTTC
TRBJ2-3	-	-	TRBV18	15	CASSRAVRGGDTQYF	TGTGCCAGCTCCCGGGCCGTACGTGGAGGTGATACGCAGTATTTT
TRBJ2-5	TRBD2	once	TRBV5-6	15	CASSLSRLAGETQYF	TGTGCCAGCAGCTTGAGCCGACTAGCGGGAGAGACCCAGTACTTC
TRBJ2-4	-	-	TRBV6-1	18	CASSDRDPGAIAKNIQYF	TGTGCCAGCAGTGACCGGGACCCCGGGGCAATAGCCAAAAACATTCAGTACTTC
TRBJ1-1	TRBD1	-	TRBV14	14	CASSLFYRGAEAFF	TGTGCCAGCAGCCTTTTTTACAGGGGCGCTGAAGCTTTCTTT
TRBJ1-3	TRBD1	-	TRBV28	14	CASTGGLYGNTIYF	TGTGCCAGTACAGGGGGTCTATATGGAAACACCATATATTTT
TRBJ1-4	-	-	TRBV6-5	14	CASSYRGPNEKLFF	TGTGCCAGCAGTTACCGGGGCCCTAATGAAAAACTGTTTTTT
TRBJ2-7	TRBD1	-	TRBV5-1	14	CASSLDRGRYEQYF	TGCGCCAGCAGCTTGGACAGGGGGCGATACGAGCAGTACTTC
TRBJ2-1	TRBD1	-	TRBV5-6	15	CASSLVDRGSNEQFF	TGTGCCAGCAGCTTGGTGGACAGGGGGTCTAATGAGCAGTTCTTC
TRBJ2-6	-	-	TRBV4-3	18	CASSQEVVMSSGANVLTF	TGCGCCAGCAGCCAAGAGGTCGTGATGAGCTCTGGGGCCAACGTCCTGACTTTC
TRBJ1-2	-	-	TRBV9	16	CASSATSEGLNYGYTF	TGTGCCAGCAGCGCAACCTCAGAAGGGCTTAACTATGGCTACACCTTC
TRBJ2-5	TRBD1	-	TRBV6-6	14	CASSSDRGQETQYF	TGTGCCAGCAGTTCCGACAGGGGGCAAGAGACCCAGTACTTC
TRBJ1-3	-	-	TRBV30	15	CAWSVPGLGGNTIYF	TGTGCCTGGAGTGTACCGGGGCTTGGAGGAAACACCATATATTTT
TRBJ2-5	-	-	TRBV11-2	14	CASSLVDGGETQYF	TGTGCCAGCAGCTTAGTCGACGGAGGAGAGACCCAGTACTTC